This TCR beta chain was sequenced in a study of response to subunit inactivated influenza vaccine. This clonotype was picked up a small number of times. Its target is not known. TCRdb re-derived calls from the RT-PCR reads in MiXCR, one entry per CDR3 protein. The repertoire holds about 500,000 distinct CDR3 sequences, under 15% seen once, with approximately 14% in the top ten. The CDR3 is made up of 13 amino acids. The V and J ends lost 6 bases and 6 bases respectively, with 11 bases between them. Study findings and constraints: T cells newly recruited by each seasonal influenza vaccination are few, the authors suggested.

J is TRBJ2-2 and V is TRBV12-3 or TRBV12-4; TRBD2 might be the D (6 bases). This TCR was recovered from a man in his forties or fifties who received an inactivated influenza vaccine. The sequenced sample was PBMCs from blood, obtained roughly 46 days after vaccination. The CDR3 coding sequence is TGTGCCAGCAGGCAACCTAGCGCCGGGGAGCTGTTTTTT. Protein product: CASRQPSAGELFF.